Detailed here is one T cell receptor (beta chain). The sample is drawn from a study of early T cells in non-severe SARS-CoV-2 infection. In TCRdb, the 5' RACE reads were re-called with MiXCR into one record per CDR3 protein. There are roughly 80,000 distinct CDR3 sequences in the sample; 11% to 15% occur only once, and 3% to 3.5% lies in the top ten. CDR1 is MGHDK, CDR2 SYGVNS, per germline. The V gene lost 2 bases and the J gene lost 3 bases, with 13 bases spanning the gap. This CDR3 region has 16 residues. The sequencing sample was made of whole blood. This sequence joins TRBV25-1 and TRBJ2-2; TRBD1 or TRBD2 may be the D gene (6 bases each). The TCR sequence derives from an adult who was a healthcare worker with PCR-confirmed SARS-CoV-2 infection or an uninfected control (not recorded which). The CDR3 DNA reads TGTGCCAGCAGTGAAGTTTCGGGGGCCCACACCGGGGAGCTGTTTTTT. This codes for CASSEVSGAHTGELFF.